The 21 T cell receptor beta chains presented below share a single source sample, sequenced in a study of blood T cell repertoires in COVID-19 (dated by TCRdb to 2020 to 2021). Receptors were amplified or captured by the immunoSEQ multiplex PCR assay. TCRdb provides this immuneACCESS table in a form limited to in-frame rearrangements. Some clones are lacking; in checked studies, under half of them reflect an unresolved V gene, and why the rest are absent is not known. In this sample the table shows about 49,000 clones, around 87% of which occur a single time. The ten largest clones capture less than 6.5% of the sample. Sequencing was performed on peripheral blood. The receptor set was obtained from a man aged 40-55 years with active COVID-19.

The J gene is TRBJ2-3, the V gene TRBV7-2, with TRBD1 matching 8 bases. The V segment lost 10 bases and the J segment 1 base; nucleotides outside the gene matches: 4. The CDR3 length is 13 residues. Germline CDR1 and CDR2: SGHTA and FQGNSA. The CDR3 DNA reads as TGTGCCATTTCAGGGGGCGGCACAGATACGCAGTATTTT. It encodes CAISGGGTDTQYF.

The rearrangement links TRBV5-4 to TRBJ2-3; tentatively, D is TRBD2 (6 bases). Deletions cut 4 bases from V and 4 bases from J, with 19 bases between. Germline CDR1 SGHNT, CDR2 YYREEE (reference sequence). This CDR3 is built from 16 residues. The CDR3 protein is CASSPGDSSSADTQYF. The CDR3 DNA is TGTGCCAGCAGCCCCGGGGACTCAAGCAGTGCAGATACGCAGTATTTT.

The gene calls are TRBV2 and TRBJ2-1; the D is unclear. With 9 bases removed from V and 0 bases from J, the gap between germline ends came to 6 bases. Germline CDR1 SNHLY, CDR2 FYNNEI. This CDR3 spans 12 amino acids. CDR3: CARQSSYNEQFF. CDR3 DNA sequence: TGTGCCAGACAGAGCTCCTACAATGAGCAGTTCTTC.

V gene TRBV2 combines with J gene TRBJ1-3; D is undetermined. The CDR3 covers 14 residues. The germline V gene has CDR1 SNHLY and CDR2 FYNNEI. V shed 4 bases and J shed 0 bases, with 7 bases lying between them. CDR3 loop: CASSVESSGNTIYF. CDR3 nucleotide sequence: TGTGCCAGCAGTGTGGAGAGCTCTGGAAACACCATATATTTT.

The gene calls are TRBV9 and TRBJ2-1, with D maybe TRBD1 (7 bases). CDR3 length equals 14 residues. The V end was cut by 4 bases, the J end by 11 bases, with 19 bases between. From germline, CDR1 is SGDLS and CDR2 YYNGEE. CDR3 region: CASSPGQEGYKQFF. In DNA, the CDR3 is TGTGCCAGCAGCCCTGGACAGGAGGGCTATAAGCAGTTCTTC.

The chain links TRBV3-1 (or the pseudogene TRBV3-2) to TRBJ2-1; D may be TRBD1 (5 bases). The CDR3 sequence is 14 residues long. The V gene's germline CDR1 is LGHDT and CDR2 YNNKEL (reference sequence). V was trimmed by 2 bases and J by 7 bases, leaving 12 bases between them. The CDR3 sequence is CASSQRAGRNEQFF. CDR3 bases: TGTGCCAGCAGCCAACGGGCAGGGCGGAATGAGCAGTTCTTC.

This clone was seen only once. This sequence joins TRBV7-2 and TRBJ2-1, with TRBD1 identical over 8 bases. The CDR3 consists of 16 residues. Per germline, CDR1 SGHTA and CDR2 FQGNSA. Losses at the gene ends were 1 base for V and 2 bases for J; bases not matched to a gene: 4. The CDR3 reads CASSLEGRGPYNEQFF. CDR3 bases: TGTGCCAGCAGCTTAGAAGGCAGGGGGCCCTACAATGAGCAGTTCTTC.

The V call is TRBV27, the J call TRBJ2-5, with 7 bases aligning to TRBD2. The CDR3 consists of 16 residues. J lost 4 bases, V lost 6 bases, and 14 bases had no gene match. The germline CDR1 and CDR2 sequences are MNHEY and SMNVEV (reference sequence). As DNA, the CDR3 is TGTGCCAGCAGACCCACCTGGGACTACCTGGGAGAGACCCAGTACTTC. Translation gives CASRPTWDYLGETQYF.

The rearrangement joins TRBV6-5 to TRBJ2-7; TRBD1 is a possible D gene (6 bases). With 5 bases removed from V and 1 base from J, the gap between germline ends came to 12 bases. The CDR3 has 14 amino acids. CDR1 is MNHEY, CDR2 SVGAGI, per germline. CDR3 amino acids: CASSRRQVSYEQYF. CDR3 in DNA: TGTGCCAGCAGTCGCCGACAGGTTTCCTACGAGCAGTACTTC.

The rearrangement joins TRBV6-1 to TRBJ1-1, with D maybe TRBD1 (6 bases). Trimming stripped 3 bases from V and 5 bases from J, with 16 bases between. The CDR3 extends over 15 amino acids. CDR1 and CDR2 from the germline V gene are MNHNS and SASEGT. The CDR3 is CASSDKGQPGTEAFF. In DNA, the CDR3 is TGTGCCAGCAGTGATAAGGGACAACCTGGGACTGAAGCTTTCTTT.

This clone was observed a few times. This rearrangement joins TRBV4-2 to TRBJ1-5; D gene ambiguous. Trimming took 1 base from V and 5 from J, leaving 6 bases between them. The germline CDR1 and CDR2 sequences are LGHNA and YNFKEQ. This CDR3 contains 13 residues. The chain's CDR3 is CASSQVRDQPQHF. The CDR3 nucleotides are TGTGCCAGCAGCCAAGTTCGTGATCAGCCCCAGCATTTT.

This clone came up a few times. The rearrangement uses TRBV7-9 and TRBJ1-1; no clear D gene. Germline assignment: CDR1 SEHNR and CDR2 FQNEAQ (reference sequence). The CDR3 is 14 residues long. Trimming pared 1 base from V and 4 bases from J, leaving 10 bases between. This CDR3 reads CASSLGGQATEAFF. CDR3 DNA sequence: TGTGCCAGCAGCTTAGGAGGGCAGGCCACTGAAGCTTTCTTT.

The rearrangement uses TRBV9 and TRBJ2-5; D perhaps matches TRBD2 (5 bases). Germline V gene lookup returns CDR1 SGDLS and CDR2 YYNGEE. This CDR3 spans 14 amino acids. V lost 4 bases and J 2 bases, leaving 12 bases between the germline ends. CDR3 sequence: CASSPSGRQETQYF. The CDR3 DNA follows: TGTGCCAGCAGCCCCTCGGGAAGGCAAGAGACCCAGTACTTC.

The CDR3 reads CAASLELAVRDTQYF. In nucleotides, the CDR3 is TGTGCCGCGTCGTTGGAGCTAGCAGTAAGAGATACGCAGTATTTT. The chain employs TRBV19 and TRBJ2-3; D is perhaps TRBD2 (5 bases). Germline-derived CDR1 and CDR2 are LNHDA and SQIVND (reference sequence). Trimming removed 11 bases from V and 5 bases from J, with 23 bases in between. CDR3 length: 15 amino acids.

The chain combines TRBV9 with TRBJ2-3; 7 bases fit TRBD2. The CDR3 covers 16 residues. V trimming: 3 bases; J trimming: 2 bases; junction bases outside the gene matches: 9. Per germline, CDR1 SGDLS and CDR2 YYNGEE. CDR3 protein: CASSGGLADSTDTQYF. The CDR3, as DNA: TGTGCCAGCAGCGGCGGGCTAGCGGACTCCACAGATACGCAGTATTTT.

The gene calls are TRBV6-5 and TRBJ2-7; 7 bases line up with TRBD2. Germline loops: CDR1 MNHEY, CDR2 SVGAGI. The CDR3 totals 15 residues. Unmatched junction bases numbered 6, after V lost 2 bases and J lost 2 bases. The DNA for the CDR3 is TGTGCCAGCAGTTACGGGCTAGCGGATCCCTACGAGCAGTACTTC. Residues: CASSYGLADPYEQYF.

The rearrangement links TRBV4-2 to TRBJ1-4; D gene ambiguous. CDR1 and CDR2 from the germline V gene are LGHNA and YNFKEQ. Trimming removed 0 bases at V and 8 bases at J, with 16 bases between. This CDR3 region has 16 residues. The CDR3 DNA follows: TGTGCCAGCAGCCAAGAAATAATAGGAAGCGGGGAAAAACTGTTTTTT. Amino acid sequence: CASSQEIIGSGEKLFF.

Only a few counts were recorded for this clone. The chain is built from TRBV28 and TRBJ1-3, with a possible D match to TRBD1 (5 bases). This CDR3 has 14 residues. V lost 3 bases to trimming and J lost 3 bases, with 9 bases between them. Germline CDR1 reads MDHEN; CDR2 reads SYDVKM. CDR3: CASSFPRDGNTIYF. In nucleotides, the CDR3 is TGTGCCAGCAGTTTCCCCAGGGATGGAAACACCATATATTTT.

This clone was observed a single time. The chain uses TRBV27 and TRBJ2-7, with 11 bases fitting TRBD2. Per germline, CDR1 MNHEY and CDR2 SMNVEV (reference sequence). V gave up 5 bases and J gave up 5 bases; unmatched junction bases: 8. This CDR3 has 15 amino acids. The CDR3 bases are TGTGCCAGCAGTCCGAGACTAGCGGGGCTCCACGAGCAGTACTTC. Translation gives CASSPRLAGLHEQYF.

The chain joins TRBV7-9 to TRBJ1-2; D not certain. Germline V gives CDR1 SEHNR, CDR2 FQNEAQ (reference sequence). The CDR3 runs 13 residues. The ends were cut back, 5 bases at V and 6 bases at J, with 13 bases in the middle. CDR3 residues: CASSPTAQDGYTF. CDR3 in DNA: TGTGCCAGCAGCCCAACGGCTCAGGATGGCTACACCTTC.

This chain uses TRBV7-2 with TRBJ2-1; 13 bases agree with TRBD2. This CDR3 has 16 residues. V was pared by 5 bases and J by 5 bases, with 6 bases of the junction left unmatched. Germline V lookup: CDR1 SGHTA, CDR2 FQGNSA. The CDR3 is CASSQGTSGVHNEQFF. The CDR3, as DNA: TGTGCCAGCAGCCAAGGGACTAGCGGGGTACACAATGAGCAGTTCTTC.